A single sample gave rise to the 27 T cell receptor beta chains below, sequenced in a study of shared clonotypes between healthy human individuals. Sequenced by immunoSEQ multiplex PCR; TCRdb stores in-frame clones only, minus some. This repertoire shows 1,400,000 or so clones, just under 99% found once; its top ten account for around 0.38%. Material: naive CD4+ T cells sorted from blood. As to subset: CD45RA+ positively selected. These receptors were taken from a man aged 25-45 years in good health.

The V gene is TRBV27, the J gene TRBJ2-1; 8 nucleotides agree with TRBD2. The junction had 10 bases not matched to a gene; V was cut back by 2 bases and J by 10 bases. The germline V gene encodes CDR1 MNHEY and CDR2 SMNVEV (reference sequence). This CDR3 comprises 15 residues. Here the CDR3 DNA reads TGTGCCAGCAGTTTAGGTACGGGAGGGCCGGGGGAGCAGTTCTTC. It translates to CASSLGTGGPGEQFF.

J is TRBJ1-3 and V is TRBV5-1; D is undetermined. CDR1 and CDR2 (germline): SGHRS, YFSETQ. V was pared by 4 bases and J by 3 bases, with 14 bases between. This CDR3 has 15 amino acids. Here the CDR3 reads CASSQPPGGGNTIYF. DNA of the CDR3: TGCGCCAGCAGCCAACCCCCTGGCGGTGGAAACACCATATATTTT.

The rearrangement uses TRBV2 and TRBJ1-5; unclear D gene. CDR1 SNHLY and CDR2 FYNNEI come from the germline V gene. The CDR3 runs to 18 residues. Trimming left V 6 bases short and J 3 bases short, with 24 bases between. CDR3 sequence (DNA): TGTGCCAGCAGCGCAGACGTCGGACGGACGAGACTCAATCAGCCCCAGCATTTT. Its protein product is CASSADVGRTRLNQPQHF. Full variable domain (remainder filled in from reference TRBV2 and TRBJ1-5): EPEVTQTPSHQVTQMGQEVILRCVPISNHLYFYWYRQILGQKVEFLVSFYNNEISEKSEIFDDQFSVERPDGSNFTLKIRSTKLEDSAMYFCASSADVGRTRLNQPQHFGDGTRLSIL.

This chain uses TRBV19 with TRBJ1-2; no firm D call. Germline values: CDR1 LNHDA, CDR2 SQIVND (reference sequence). The CDR3 extends over 13 amino acids. V dropped 9 bases and J dropped 6 bases, with 17 bases sitting between them. In DNA form, the CDR3 reads TGTGCCAGCGGAAGTAGAGAGGTGGATGGCTACACCTTC. This encodes CASGSREVDGYTF. The full variable domain, with the rest looked up from reference TRBV19 and TRBJ1-2, is DGGITQSPKYLFRKEGQNVTLSCEQNLNHDAMYWYRQDPGQGLRLIYYSQIVNDFQKGDIAEGYSVSREKKESFPLTVTSAQKNPTAFYLCASGSREVDGYTFGSGTRLTVV.

The chain couples TRBV7-2 to TRBJ2-3; maybe TRBD2 (5 bases). Trimming shortened V by 5 bases and J by 10 bases, and 13 bases separated the two germline ends. CDR1 SGHTA and CDR2 FQGNSA come from the germline V gene. The CDR3 sequence is 12 residues long. The DNA of the CDR3 is TGTGCCAGCAGCCTCGGACTGGTGGCGCAGTATTTT. Translating it yields CASSLGLVAQYF. Filled out from reference TRBV7-2 and TRBJ2-3, the complete variable domain reads GAGVSQSPSNKVTEKGKDVELRCDPISGHTALYWYRQSLGQGLEFLIYFQGNSAPDKSGLPSDRFSAERTGGSVSTLTIQRTQQEDSAVYLCASSLGLVAQYFGPGTRLTVL.

The chain couples TRBV7-9 to TRBJ1-1; D gene ambiguous. The ends were cut back, 1 base at V and 6 bases at J, with 6 bases in the middle. CDR1 is SEHNR, CDR2 FQNEAQ, per germline (reference sequence). This CDR3 is 12 amino acids long. The CDR3 sequence: CASSLDRAEAFF. CDR3 coding DNA: TGTGCCAGCAGCTTAGATCGGGCTGAAGCTTTCTTT.

Notes on this clone: The same CDR3 is also encoded by other DNA sequences in this sample. V and J are TRBV5-1 and TRBJ2-2, with D maybe TRBD2 (5 bases). Looked up from germline, CDR1 is SGHRS and CDR2 is YFSETQ. Trimming stripped 2 bases from V and 1 base from J, with 6 bases between. The CDR3 is made up of 14 amino acids. The CDR3 DNA reads TGCGCCAGCAGCTTTCGGGAGAACACCGGGGAGCTGTTTTTT. It yields the protein CASSFRENTGELFF. The whole variable domain, remainder taken from reference TRBV5-1 and TRBJ2-2, is KAGVTQTPRYLIKTRGQQVTLSCSPISGHRSVSWYQQTPGQGLQFLFEYFSETQRNKGNFPGRFSGRQFSNSRSEMNVSTLELGDSALYLCASSFRENTGELFFGEGSRLTVL.

This chain links TRBV5-1 with TRBJ2-7; no reliable D call. CDR1 and CDR2 (germline): SGHRS, YFSETQ. Trimming stripped 7 bases from V and 0 bases from J, with 14 bases between. The CDR3 is 14 residues long. The CDR3: CASSLQPGSYEQYF. CDR3 sequence (DNA): TGCGCCAGCTCCTTACAGCCAGGCTCCTACGAGCAGTACTTC. Supplemented by reference TRBV5-1 and TRBJ2-7, the full variable domain reads KAGVTQTPRYLIKTRGQQVTLSCSPISGHRSVSWYQQTPGQGLQFLFEYFSETQRNKGNFPGRFSGRQFSNSRSEMNVSTLELGDSALYLCASSLQPGSYEQYFGPGTRLTVT.

The CDR3 loop is CASSLAGLITEAFF. The DNA of the CDR3 is TGTGCCAGCAGCTTAGCGGGGTTAATCACTGAAGCTTTCTTT. V gene TRBV13 combines with J gene TRBJ1-1; D is unresolved. V was trimmed by 1 base and J by 4 bases, leaving 10 bases between them. Germline loops: CDR1 PRHDT, CDR2 FYEKMQ (reference sequence). CDR3 size: 14 residues.

The V gene is TRBV29-1, the J gene TRBJ1-2; the D gene is possibly TRBD1 (5 bases). Trimming took 4 bases from V and 4 from J, leaving 16 bases between them. This CDR3 contains 14 residues. The germline CDR1 and CDR2 sequences are SQVTM and ANQGSEA. The CDR3, as DNA: TGCAGCGTTGCCCATAGTAGGGGTAGCTATGGCTACACCTTC. Translation gives CSVAHSRGSYGYTF.

The CDR3 sequence is CASSPRGAEAHQPQHF. CDR3 sequence (DNA): TGTGCCAGCTCACCACGTGGGGCCGAAGCGCATCAGCCCCAGCATTTT. The chain recombines TRBV18 with TRBJ1-5, with D possibly TRBD1 on 5 matching bases. Trimming cost V 1 base and J 5 bases, with 15 bases left between them. Germline loops: CDR1 KGHSH, CDR2 LQKENI. This CDR3 has 16 residues.

The V call is TRBV7-9, the J call TRBJ1-3; D uncertain. Germline values: CDR1 SEHNR, CDR2 FQNEAQ (reference sequence). This CDR3 comprises 16 residues. The V gene lost 5 bases and the J gene lost 0 bases, with 14 bases spanning the gap. This CDR3 reads CASSPERRLSGNTIYF. DNA for the CDR3: TGTGCCAGCAGCCCTGAACGTCGGCTCTCTGGAAACACCATATATTTT.

The CDR3 is CASSPSVQTGELFF. In DNA, the CDR3 is TGTGCCAGCAGTCCCTCCGTCCAGACCGGGGAGCTGTTTTTT. V usage is TRBV27 and J usage is TRBJ2-2; D not certain. The V and J ends lost 5 bases and 5 bases respectively, with 12 bases between them. The CDR3 is made up of 14 amino acids. Germline V gives CDR1 MNHEY, CDR2 SMNVEV (reference sequence).

The gene calls are TRBV5-8 and TRBJ1-5, with no clear D. CDR3 length equals 15 residues. CDR1 SGHTS and CDR2 YDEGEE come from the germline V gene. Trimming left V 4 bases short and J 5 bases short, with 16 bases between. CDR3: CASSHGGRTHQPQHF. Written as DNA, the CDR3 is TGTGCCAGCAGCCATGGAGGTAGGACGCATCAGCCCCAGCATTTT.

V usage is TRBV14 and J usage is TRBJ2-1, with a possible D match to TRBD2 (6 bases). The V and J ends lost 2 bases and 2 bases respectively, with 13 bases between them. Germline V gives CDR1 SGHDN, CDR2 FVKESK. CDR3 length: 16 residues. CDR3 sequence: CASSQRRGAAYNEQFF. DNA for the CDR3: TGTGCCAGCAGCCAACGGCGCGGGGCCGCCTACAATGAGCAGTTCTTC.

The genes are TRBV5-1 and TRBJ1-2; D remains ambiguous. The V gene's germline CDR1 is SGHRS and CDR2 YFSETQ. V was shortened by 6 bases and J by 5 bases, with 23 bases between the two germline ends. The length of the CDR3 is 16 residues. DNA for the CDR3: TGCGCCAGCACCGTCGGGATTACAGCCGCCGGGTATGGCTACACCTTC. This gives the protein CASTVGITAAGYGYTF.

This clone was seen a single time. This chain joins TRBV28 and TRBJ2-7; no definite D call. V lost 2 bases and J lost 4, with 15 bases in between. This CDR3 is built from 15 residues. Germline CDR1 reads MDHEN; CDR2 reads SYDVKM. The CDR3 spells CASSLPGLKLYEQYF. The CDR3 region has the DNA TGTGCCAGCAGTTTACCGGGCCTAAAACTGTACGAGCAGTACTTC.

The V and J genes are TRBV5-4 and TRBJ2-3, with no clear D. The V end was cut by 4 bases, the J end by 2 bases, with 11 bases between. CDR3 size: 14 residues. Germline loops: CDR1 SGHNT, CDR2 YYREEE (reference sequence). CDR3 in DNA: TGTGCCAGCAGCCGCCGGACCTTCACAGATACGCAGTATTTT. This gives the protein CASSRRTFTDTQYF. Variable domain in full (rest from reference TRBV5-4 and TRBJ2-3): ETGVTQSPTHLIKTRGQQVTLRCSSQSGHNTVSWYQQALGQGPQFIFQYYREEENGRGNFPPRFSGLQFPNYSSELNVNALELDDSALYLCASSRRTFTDTQYFGPGTRLTVL.

J is TRBJ1-4 and V is TRBV5-1; 8 bases are a match to TRBD1. V gave up 1 base and J gave up 8 bases; unmatched junction bases: 10. The CDR3 length is 16 residues. Germline lookup yields CDR1 SGHRS and CDR2 YFSETQ. The CDR3 DNA is TGCGCCAGCAGCTTGTTAGGCGGGACAGGTCGCGAAAAACTGTTTTTT. The encoded protein is CASSLLGGTGREKLFF.

This chain joins TRBV13 and TRBJ1-2; D is possibly TRBD1 (6 bases). Trimming took 1 base from V and 5 from J, leaving 11 bases between them. Germline assignment: CDR1 PRHDT and CDR2 FYEKMQ (reference sequence). CDR3 length equals 14 residues. The CDR3 nucleotides are TGTGCCAGCAGCTTAGCTCAGGGGAGGTATGGCTACACCTTC. Its protein product is CASSLAQGRYGYTF.

The rearrangement joins TRBV14 to TRBJ1-5; no clear D. This CDR3 is 12 amino acids long. CDR1 is SGHDN and CDR2 is FVKESK in the germline V gene. The ends were cut back, 5 bases at V and 5 bases at J, with 7 bases in the middle. CDR3 in amino acids: CASSFADQPQHF. DNA for the CDR3: TGTGCCAGCAGCTTTGCAGATCAGCCCCAGCATTTT.

J is TRBJ2-1 and V is TRBV5-1, with TRBD2 identical over 12 bases. CDR1 and CDR2 (germline): SGHRS, YFSETQ. The CDR3 has 16 amino acids. V shed 5 bases and J 7 bases; nucleotides not matched to a gene: 10. This chain's CDR3 is CASRGLGLAGMNEQFF. The CDR3, as DNA: TGCGCCAGCAGGGGGTTAGGACTAGCGGGAATGAATGAGCAGTTCTTC.

The chain combines TRBV5-1 with TRBJ2-1; 7 nucleotides line up with TRBD2. In germline, CDR1 is SGHRS, CDR2 YFSETQ. The CDR3 has 15 residues. V lost 4 bases and J lost 2; bases outside the gene matches: 6. CDR3 DNA: TGCGCCAGCAGCCCTCTAGCGGAAACCTACAATGAGCAGTTCTTC. Its protein product is CASSPLAETYNEQFF.

CDR3 nucleotide sequence: TGTGCCAGCAGGGCGACCGGGACAGGGACCGTAAATGAGCAGTTCTTC. The encoded protein is CASRATGTGTVNEQFF. The rearrangement joins TRBV7-2 to TRBJ2-1; the match to TRBD1 covers 9 bases. Germline CDR1 and CDR2: SGHTA and FQGNSA. V gave up 6 bases and J gave up 7 bases; unmatched junction bases: 13. This CDR3 spans 16 amino acids.

The V call is TRBV5-4, the J call TRBJ1-2, with 8 bases aligning to TRBD1. Per germline, CDR1 SGHNT and CDR2 YYREEE (reference sequence). This CDR3 region has 14 residues. Trimming removed 4 bases from V and 7 bases from J; junction bases left unmatched: 9. The chain's CDR3 is CASSADRDKGGYTF. The CDR3 nucleotides read TGTGCCAGCAGCGCGGACAGGGATAAGGGTGGCTACACCTTC.

The rearrangement joins TRBV7-9 to TRBJ1-2; D perhaps matches TRBD1 (5 bases). The ends were cut back, 0 bases at V and 5 bases at J, with 13 bases in the middle. This CDR3 has 15 residues. Germline V CDR1 and CDR2: SEHNR, FQNEAQ (reference sequence). As DNA, the CDR3 is TGTGCCAGCAGCTTAGCCGGGGGAAGCAGTTATGGCTACACCTTC. It translates to CASSLAGGSSYGYTF.

The genes are TRBV6-1 and TRBJ2-4, with a possible D match to TRBD1 (5 bases). V shed 1 base and J shed 0 bases, with 19 bases lying between them. Per germline, CDR1 MNHNS and CDR2 SASEGT. The length of the CDR3 is 19 residues. This CDR3 is CASSEEVGRMGLAKNIQYF. Written as DNA, the CDR3 is TGTGCCAGCAGTGAAGAAGTGGGCAGGATGGGGCTAGCCAAAAACATTCAGTACTTC.